Below are 12 T cell receptor beta chains sequenced from a single sample in a study of cytomegalovirus exposure and HLA in healthy donors. In the PCR, 60 Vbeta and 13 Jbeta primers were used. Assay used: immunoSEQ multiplex PCR; TCRdb lists only in-frame clones, some missing. This sample has roughly 190,000 clones, with roughly 72% found just once. Sequences were obtained from PBMCs. Receptors were obtained from a woman aged 25 to 39 in good health and CMV-seropositive.

The V call is TRBV5-4, the J call TRBJ2-1, with TRBD1 matching 7 bases. Germline-derived CDR1 and CDR2 are SGHNT and YYREEE (reference sequence). The CDR3 totals 13 residues. V trimming: 4 bases; J trimming: 6 bases; junction bases outside the gene matches: 4. CDR3 residues: CASSRDSGNEQFF. DNA of the CDR3: TGTGCCAGCAGCCGGGACAGCGGCAATGAGCAGTTCTTC.

The rearrangement links TRBV27 to TRBJ2-7, with D perhaps matching TRBD1 (6 bases). The CDR3 length is 19 residues. Germline V gene sequence: CDR1 MNHEY, CDR2 SMNVEV (reference sequence). V gave up 0 bases and J gave up 3 bases, with 24 bases separating them. The CDR3 DNA follows: TGTGCCAGCAGTTTATCCTTCCTACCCAGAGGGGGTAAGGGCTACGAGCAGTACTTC. Amino acid sequence: CASSLSFLPRGGKGYEQYF.

The V and J genes are TRBV25-1 and TRBJ1-1; unclear D gene. The CDR3 consists of 13 residues. V lost 5 bases, J lost 0 bases, and 7 bases lay in between. Germline loops: CDR1 MGHDK, CDR2 SYGVNS. CDR3 residues: CASSQNMNTEAFF. The CDR3 DNA sequence: TGTGCCAGCAGTCAAAACATGAACACTGAAGCTTTCTTT.

This chain joins TRBV4-1 and TRBJ1-2; maybe TRBD1 (5 bases). The CDR3 is made up of 15 amino acids. Germline V lookup: CDR1 MGHRA, CDR2 YSYEKL. The V end lost 3 bases, the J end lost 0 bases, and 11 bases lay between the germline ends. In nucleotides, the CDR3 is TGCGCCAGCAGCCACACCGGGACTGCTAACTATGGCTACACCTTC. Its protein product is CASSHTGTANYGYTF.

Only a few counts were recorded for this clone. The chain links TRBV4-2 to TRBJ1-1; unclear D gene. The V end lost 1 base, the J end lost 8 bases, and 17 bases lay between the germline ends. This CDR3 contains 15 residues. The germline gives CDR1 LGHNA, CDR2 YNFKEQ. Here the CDR3 reads CASSQAGVGVPEAFF. CDR3 sequence (DNA): TGTGCCAGCAGCCAAGCGGGAGTGGGAGTTCCCGAAGCTTTCTTT.

The chain carries TRBV28 and TRBJ2-1, with 10 bases fitting TRBD1. The CDR3 length is 16 residues. V shed 5 bases and J 7 bases; nucleotides not matched to a gene: 11. Per the germline V gene, CDR1 is MDHEN and CDR2 is SYDVKM. The CDR3 DNA reads as TGTGCCAGCAGTCCAACCCGGGACAGGGGAGCGAATGAGCAGTTCTTC. Translation gives CASSPTRDRGANEQFF.

The rearrangement links TRBV5-1 to TRBJ2-7; D gene ambiguous. Per germline, CDR1 SGHRS and CDR2 YFSETQ. The V gene lost 0 bases and the J gene lost 0 bases, with 10 bases spanning the gap. This CDR3 contains 15 residues. CDR3 sequence (DNA): TGCGCCAGCAGCTTGGTTGAACAGACCTCCTACGAGCAGTACTTC. It translates to CASSLVEQTSYEQYF.

A few counts support this clone. This CDR3 is CSVEVLGGNPYEQYF. For the CDR3, the DNA is TGCAGCGTTGAAGTTCTCGGGGGGAACCCCTACGAGCAGTACTTC. The genes are TRBV29-1 and TRBJ2-7; 7 bases align to TRBD2. Germline V lookup: CDR1 SQVTM, CDR2 ANQGSEA. CDR3 length: 15 amino acids. With V trimmed by 1 base and J by 2 bases, 8 bases remained unmatched.

V and J are TRBV9 and TRBJ1-2; no clear D gene. The germline gives CDR1 SGDLS, CDR2 YYNGEE. The V end was cut by 0 bases, the J end by 6 bases, with 15 bases between. The CDR3 covers 15 residues. Here the CDR3 DNA reads TGTGCCAGCAGCGTAGAAGGCAGGCCCCCCGATGGCTACACCTTC. This codes for CASSVEGRPPDGYTF.

This chain joins TRBV7-2 and TRBJ2-1; a possible D gene is TRBD1 (5 bases). The V and J ends lost 5 bases and 8 bases respectively, with 13 bases between them. From germline, CDR1 is SGHTA and CDR2 FQGNSA. This CDR3 is 13 amino acids long. CDR3: CASSPLRGYEQFF. CDR3 coding DNA: TGTGCCAGCAGCCCTCTTAGGGGCTATGAGCAGTTCTTC. Drawing the rest from reference TRBV7-2 and TRBJ2-1, the complete variable domain is GAGVSQSPSNKVTEKGKDVELRCDPISGHTALYWYRQSLGQGLEFLIYFQGNSAPDKSGLPSDRFSAERTGGSVSTLTIQRTQQEDSAVYLCASSPLRGYEQFFGPGTRLTVL.

This clone was seen only a few times. The chain uses TRBV2 and TRBJ2-3, with TRBD1 as a possible D gene (5 bases). Trimming removed 3 bases at V and 4 bases at J, with 8 bases between. CDR1 is SNHLY and CDR2 is FYNNEI in the germline V gene. The CDR3 sequence is 13 residues long. The CDR3 spells CASSDVGADTQYF. The DNA for the CDR3 is TGTGCCAGCAGTGATGTAGGGGCAGATACGCAGTATTTT.

This clone has a single count. This chain uses TRBV7-2 with TRBJ2-2; 13 bases line up with TRBD2. V dropped 5 bases and J dropped 0; count of bases not matched to a gene: 6. CDR1 SGHTA and CDR2 FQGNSA come from the germline V gene. The CDR3 has 18 residues. CDR3 amino acids: CASSTTSGGPTNTGELFF. The CDR3 DNA reads TGTGCCAGCAGCACGACTAGCGGGGGGCCGACGAACACCGGGGAGCTGTTTTTT.